Below, 5 T cell receptor beta chains from the same sample are listed, as sequenced in a study of blood T cell repertoires in COVID-19 (dated by TCRdb to the early 2020s). Libraries came from the immunoSEQ multiplex PCR assay. TCRdb retrieved this table from immuneACCESS and kept in-frame rearrangements only. Not all clones are present; in checked studies, unresolved V genes account for under half, and no reason is known for the remainder. Recorded for this sample are about 42,000 clones; roughly 84% of them occurred a single time. The leading ten clones occupy about 13% of the sample. The sample comprised peripheral blood. These receptors were taken from a woman in her 70s in a cohort sampled during active COVID-19.

The chain has TRBV7-2 and TRBJ2-7; 12 nucleotides line up with TRBD2. Germline V gives CDR1 SGHTA, CDR2 FQGNSA. V shed 2 bases and J 4 bases; nucleotides not matched to a gene: 6. The CDR3 spans 16 residues. This CDR3 is CASSLYVTSGGYEQYF. In DNA, the CDR3 is TGTGCCAGCAGCTTATACGTCACTAGCGGGGGGTACGAGCAGTACTTC. Supplemented by reference TRBV7-2 and TRBJ2-7, the full variable domain reads GAGVSQSPSNKVTEKGKDVELRCDPISGHTALYWYRQSLGQGLEFLIYFQGNSAPDKSGLPSDRFSAERTGGSVSTLTIQRTQQEDSAVYLCASSLYVTSGGYEQYFGPGTRLTVT.

The chain carries TRBV3-1 (or the pseudogene TRBV3-2) and TRBJ1-1, with D possibly TRBD1 on 5 matching bases. Trimming left V 4 bases short and J 1 base short, with 10 bases between. The CDR3 loop spans 14 amino acids. From germline, CDR1 is LGHDT and CDR2 YNNKEL (reference sequence). CDR3 region: CASSPGHPNTEAFF. The DNA of the CDR3 is TGTGCCAGCAGCCCCGGACACCCGAACACTGAAGCTTTCTTT.

This clone was seen more than once but under ten times. The rearrangement joins TRBV5-1 to TRBJ2-7, with D perhaps matching TRBD1 (5 bases). This CDR3 comprises 15 residues. CDR1 and CDR2 from the germline V gene are SGHRS and YFSETQ. Trimming removed 0 bases from V and 4 bases from J, with 14 bases in between. The CDR3 protein is CASSLALTDTYEQYF. As DNA, the CDR3 is TGCGCCAGCAGCTTGGCCCTGACAGATACTTACGAGCAGTACTTC.

In its sample, this clone was seen a few times. V usage is TRBV7-9 and J usage is TRBJ2-7, with 13 bases lining up with TRBD2. The CDR3 extends over 15 amino acids. V lost 1 base and J lost 5; bases outside the gene matches: 2. Per germline, CDR1 SEHNR and CDR2 FQNEAQ (reference sequence). DNA for the CDR3: TGTGCCAGCAGCTTAGGACTAGCGGGAGGCGACGAGCAGTACTTC. Protein: CASSLGLAGGDEQYF.

This clone was found a few times. V gene TRBV7-9 combines with J gene TRBJ1-2; D is ambiguous. Trimming removed 7 bases at V and 1 base at J, with 10 bases between. Germline CDR1 SEHNR, CDR2 FQNEAQ (reference sequence). The CDR3 has 13 residues. CDR3 coding DNA: TGTGCCAGCACCTCCAGCGGTAACTATGGCTACACCTTC. It yields the protein CASTSSGNYGYTF.